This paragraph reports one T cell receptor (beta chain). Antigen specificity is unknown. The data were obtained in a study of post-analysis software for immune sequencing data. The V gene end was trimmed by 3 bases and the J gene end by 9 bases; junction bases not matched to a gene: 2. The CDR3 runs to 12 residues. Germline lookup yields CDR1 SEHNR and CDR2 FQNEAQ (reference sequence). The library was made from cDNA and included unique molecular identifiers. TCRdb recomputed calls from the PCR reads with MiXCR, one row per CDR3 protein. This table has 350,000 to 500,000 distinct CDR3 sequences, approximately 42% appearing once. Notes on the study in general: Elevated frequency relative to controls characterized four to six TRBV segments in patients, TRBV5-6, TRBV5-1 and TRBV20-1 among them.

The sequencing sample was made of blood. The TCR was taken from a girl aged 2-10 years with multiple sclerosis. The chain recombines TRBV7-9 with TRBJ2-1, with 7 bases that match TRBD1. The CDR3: CASSFSGGEQFF. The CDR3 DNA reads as TGTGCCAGCAGCTTCTCAGGGGGTGAGCAGTTCTTC.